Listed below are T cell receptor beta chains from one sample, sequenced in a study of shared clonotypes between healthy human individuals. Repertoires were generated with immunoSEQ multiplex PCR, while TCRdb's copy carries only in-frame clones and drops some. The sample lists about 800,000 clones, about 96% occurring once. Sequencing was carried out using naive CD8+ T cells sorted from blood. The receptors originated from a man younger than 40 in good health. Each CDR3 is given with its conserved first and last residue. The D gene is left open where the match is weak. Some rows mark clone size as missing; the rest say once, few, many or name a class of expanded clone.

CASSLGQAGPANTGELFF	TGCGCCAGCAGCTTGGGACAGGCCGGCCCTGCGAACACCGGGGAGCTGTTTTTT	TRBV5-1	-	-	TRBJ2-2
CASSSRRVGGAETQYF	TGTGCCAGCAGCTCTCGCAGGGTTGGGGGGGCAGAGACCCAGTACTTC	TRBV5-6	-	-	TRBJ2-5
CASSLGTSLEQYF	TGTGCCAGCAGCTTAGGAACTAGTCTGGAGCAGTACTTC	TRBV7-6	-	-	TRBJ2-7
CATGGDVYEQYF	TGTGCGACCGGGGGGGATGTCTACGAGCAGTACTTC	TRBV7-9	TRBD2	-	TRBJ2-7
CAIKQAYEQYF	TGTGCCATCAAACAGGCCTACGAGCAGTACTTC	TRBV10-3	-	-	TRBJ2-7
CASRNGGNQPQHF	TGTGCCAGCAGGAACGGCGGGAATCAGCCCCAGCATTTT	TRBV27	-	-	TRBJ1-5
CAISDRDRGPSNQPQHF	TGTGCCATCAGTGACCGGGACAGGGGCCCTAGCAATCAGCCCCAGCATTTT	TRBV10-3	TRBD1	-	TRBJ1-5
CASTAGLEAFF	TGTGCCAGCACCGCCGGGCTTGAAGCTTTCTTT	TRBV6-5	-	once	TRBJ1-1
CASSRALTPLPYF	TGTGCCAGCAGTCGAGCGTTGACGCCACTCCCGTACTTC	TRBV27	-	-	TRBJ2-7
CASTLSSWSSYNEQFF	TGTGCCAGCACCCTATCTAGCTGGAGCTCCTACAATGAGCAGTTCTTC	TRBV28	-	-	TRBJ2-1
CASSRRRQDNEQFF	TGCGCCAGCAGCCGAAGAAGGCAGGACAATGAGCAGTTCTTC	TRBV5-1	-	-	TRBJ2-1
CASSLSGSQNEQFF	TGTGCCAGCAGCTTAAGCGGGAGTCAGAATGAGCAGTTCTTC	TRBV7-3	TRBD2	-	TRBJ2-1
CASSDSNEQFF	TGCGCCAGCAGTGACTCCAATGAGCAGTTCTTC	TRBV10-2	-	-	TRBJ2-1
CASSPPPVAGDIAGELFF	TGCGCCAGCAGCCCTCCCCCCGTCGCGGGAGATATCGCCGGGGAGCTGTTTTTT	TRBV4-1	TRBD2	-	TRBJ2-2
CASSTGLAGEGNIQYF	TGCGCCAGCAGCACGGGACTAGCGGGAGAAGGAAACATTCAGTACTTC	TRBV5-1	TRBD2	-	TRBJ2-4
CASSFGGGFEQFF	TGTGCCAGCAGCTTTGGTGGAGGTTTTGAGCAGTTCTTC	TRBV11-2	-	once	TRBJ2-1
CASSYGTTYEQYF	TGTGCCAGCAGTTATGGTACAACCTACGAGCAGTACTTC	TRBV6-6	-	-	TRBJ2-7
CASRAGRGDSDEQFF	TGTGCCAGCAGGGCGGGGAGAGGGGATTCGGATGAGCAGTTCTTC	TRBV7-9	-	-	TRBJ2-1